Below are 14 T cell receptor beta chains sequenced from a single sample in a study of siplizumab effects on memory and regulatory T cells. The repertoire was sequenced with immunoSEQ multiplex PCR; TCRdb's copy has only in-frame clones and lacks some. The sample includes about 120,000 clones, less than 95% of them seen just once. Material for sequencing was non-Treg CD4+ T cells sorted from blood. The receptors originated from a human donor in good health.

This chain connects TRBV9 to TRBJ1-3; D ambiguous. The ends were cut back, 0 bases at V and 0 bases at J, with 7 bases in the middle. The CDR3 totals 15 residues. In germline, CDR1 is SGDLS, CDR2 YYNGEE. The CDR3 bases are TGTGCCAGCAGCGTAGTCGGGAGCTCTGGAAACACCATATATTTT. Encoded protein: CASSVVGSSGNTIYF.

The V gene is TRBV10-3, the J gene TRBJ1-5, with no clear D. Germline-derived CDR1 and CDR2 are ENHRY and SYGVKD. The germline V and J ends were trimmed by 3 bases and 4 bases, with 4 bases remaining between them. CDR3 length: 12 amino acids. CDR3 protein: CAISDSNQPQHF. The CDR3 coding sequence is TGTGCCATCAGTGACAGTAATCAGCCCCAGCATTTT.

The chain combines TRBV5-6 with TRBJ2-2, with 14 bases that match TRBD2. J gave up 4 bases and V 4 bases, and 3 bases lay outside the gene matches. Per germline, CDR1 SGHDT and CDR2 YYEEEE. The CDR3 runs to 16 residues. The CDR3, as DNA: TGTGCCAGCAGCGGGACTAGCGGGAGCGGCACCGGGGAGCTGTTTTTT. It translates to CASSGTSGSGTGELFF.

The chain links TRBV5-1 to TRBJ1-4; D call uncertain. This CDR3 is 13 amino acids long. V was trimmed by 5 bases and J by 7 bases, leaving 12 bases between them. CDR1 is SGHRS, CDR2 YFSETQ, per germline. The CDR3 DNA sequence: TGCGCCAGCAGGGCCGACAACGGTGAAAAACTGTTTTTT. This gives the protein CASRADNGEKLFF.

Concerning this clone: The same CDR3 arises from other DNA sequences in this sample as well. The chain employs TRBV5-4 and TRBJ2-1; the D is unclear. V gave up 4 bases and J gave up 7 bases, with 15 bases separating them. Germline-derived CDR1 and CDR2 are SGHNT and YYREEE (reference sequence). This CDR3 contains 14 residues. This chain's CDR3 is CASSHAYSGNEQFF. The CDR3 bases are TGTGCCAGCAGCCACGCCTATTCTGGAAATGAGCAGTTCTTC.

J is TRBJ1-2 and V is TRBV2; D call uncertain. The V and J ends lost 6 bases and 3 bases respectively, with 5 bases between them. The CDR3 is 11 residues long. Germline-derived CDR1 and CDR2 are SNHLY and FYNNEI. The CDR3 DNA reads as TGTGCCAGCAGACTGCACTATGGCTACACCTTC. Translation gives CASRLHYGYTF.

This clone was detected once. V gene TRBV7-9 combines with J gene TRBJ2-5; perhaps D is TRBD1 or TRBD2 (5 bases each). V dropped 0 bases and J dropped 5 bases, with 10 bases sitting between them. The CDR3 contains 14 residues. CDR1 is SEHNR and CDR2 is FQNEAQ in the germline V gene (reference sequence). CDR3 nucleotide sequence: TGTGCCAGCAGCTTAGCGGGATGGGGGGAGACCCAGTACTTC. This encodes CASSLAGWGETQYF.

This chain links TRBV25-1 with TRBJ1-2; 7 bases match TRBD1. CDR1 is MGHDK, CDR2 SYGVNS, per germline. The V gene end was trimmed by 1 base and the J gene end by 6 bases; junction bases not matched to a gene: 5. The CDR3 is made up of 14 amino acids. CDR3 sequence reads: CASSEWDREDGYTF. The CDR3 bases are TGTGCCAGCAGTGAATGGGACAGAGAGGATGGCTACACCTTC.

The J gene is TRBJ1-1, the V gene TRBV28; TRBD1 matches at 12 bases. V trimming: 5 bases; J trimming: 4 bases; junction bases outside the gene matches: 11. The CDR3 is made up of 17 amino acids. In germline, CDR1 is MDHEN, CDR2 SYDVKM. This CDR3 is CASSPPGQGASVTEAFF. CDR3 in DNA: TGTGCCAGCAGTCCTCCGGGACAGGGGGCTTCGGTCACTGAAGCTTTCTTT.

The CDR3 bases are TGTGCCTGGAGTGTAGGGCTGACCTATGGCTACACCTTC. Residues: CAWSVGLTYGYTF. The chain employs TRBV30 and TRBJ1-2, with D uncertain. Trimming cost V 0 bases and J 4 bases, with 9 bases left between them. CDR1 is GTSNPN, CDR2 SVGIG, per germline (reference sequence). CDR3 length equals 13 residues.

The chain combines TRBV12-5 with TRBJ2-5; no reliable D call. The CDR3 contains 13 residues. Trimming cost V 2 bases and J 3 bases, with 7 bases left between them. CDR1 and CDR2 from the germline V gene are LGHNT and FRNRAP. CDR3 nucleotide sequence: TGTGCTAGTGGTTTGTCAGGAAAAGAGACCCAGTACTTC. It encodes CASGLSGKETQYF.

V is TRBV9 and J is TRBJ2-1, with 11 nucleotides matching TRBD1. The J segment lost 3 bases and the V segment lost 4 bases, leaving 6 bases of the junction unmatched. CDR1 SGDLS and CDR2 YYNGEE come from the germline V gene. The CDR3 extends over 16 amino acids. The DNA of the CDR3 is TGTGCCAGCAGCCCGCTAGGGACAGGGGGCTACAATGAGCAGTTCTTC. This encodes CASSPLGTGGYNEQFF.

The rearrangement joins TRBV18 to TRBJ2-1, with 16 bases aligning to TRBD2. The CDR3 runs to 18 residues. The V and J ends lost 0 bases and 5 bases, in that order; junction bases with no gene match: 4. Germline CDR1 reads KGHSH; CDR2 reads LQKENI. For the CDR3, the DNA is TGTGCCAGCTCACCACCGGGACTAGCGGGAGGGGGTAACAATGAGCAGTTCTTC. Amino acid sequence: CASSPPGLAGGGNNEQFF.

This sequence joins TRBV25-1 and TRBJ1-2; TRBD1 might be the D (6 bases). Germline CDR1 and CDR2: MGHDK and SYGVNS. V lost 0 bases, J lost 13 bases, and 18 bases lay in between. CDR3 length: 14 amino acids. This CDR3 reads CASSEYPQGREATF. In DNA form, the CDR3 reads TGTGCCAGCAGTGAATATCCCCAGGGGAGGGAGGCCACCTTC.